This T cell receptor (beta chain) was found in a study of T-cell memory formation after mild COVID-19. MiXCR, run by TCRdb on the 5' RACE reads, gives a single entry per CDR3 protein. The sample contains roughly 70,000 distinct CDR3 sequences, roughly a sixth of which appear only once. The sample taken for sequencing was PBMCs or a T cell subset sorted from them (not recorded which). This sequence originates from an adult woman who had mild COVID-19 (a few samples of this study predate the infection). Cell type and time point are not known.

CDR3 amino acids: CASNHQGPQETQYF. In DNA form, the CDR3 reads TGTGCCAGCAATCACCAGGGGCCCCAAGAGACCCAGTACTTC. The V gene is TRBV6-6, the J gene TRBJ2-5; weak D call: TRBD1 (6 bases). In germline, CDR1 is MNHNY, CDR2 SVGAGI (reference sequence). The CDR3 totals 14 residues. Trimming removed 7 bases at V and 1 base at J, with 13 bases between.